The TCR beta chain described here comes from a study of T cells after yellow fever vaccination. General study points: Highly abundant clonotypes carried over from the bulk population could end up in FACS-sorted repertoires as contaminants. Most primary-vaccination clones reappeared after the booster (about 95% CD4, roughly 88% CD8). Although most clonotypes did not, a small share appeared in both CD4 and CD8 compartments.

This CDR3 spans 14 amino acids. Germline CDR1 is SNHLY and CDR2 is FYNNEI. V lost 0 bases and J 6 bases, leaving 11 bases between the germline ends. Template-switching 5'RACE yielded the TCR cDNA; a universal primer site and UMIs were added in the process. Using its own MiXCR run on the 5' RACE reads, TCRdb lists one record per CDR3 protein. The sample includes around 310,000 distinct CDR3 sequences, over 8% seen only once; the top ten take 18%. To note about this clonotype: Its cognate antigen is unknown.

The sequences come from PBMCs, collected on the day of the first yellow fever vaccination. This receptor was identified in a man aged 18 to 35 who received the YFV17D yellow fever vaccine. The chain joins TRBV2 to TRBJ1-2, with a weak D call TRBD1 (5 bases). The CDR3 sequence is CASSEASGKDGYTF. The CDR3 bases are TGTGCCAGCAGTGAAGCGTCAGGGAAGGATGGCTACACCTTC.